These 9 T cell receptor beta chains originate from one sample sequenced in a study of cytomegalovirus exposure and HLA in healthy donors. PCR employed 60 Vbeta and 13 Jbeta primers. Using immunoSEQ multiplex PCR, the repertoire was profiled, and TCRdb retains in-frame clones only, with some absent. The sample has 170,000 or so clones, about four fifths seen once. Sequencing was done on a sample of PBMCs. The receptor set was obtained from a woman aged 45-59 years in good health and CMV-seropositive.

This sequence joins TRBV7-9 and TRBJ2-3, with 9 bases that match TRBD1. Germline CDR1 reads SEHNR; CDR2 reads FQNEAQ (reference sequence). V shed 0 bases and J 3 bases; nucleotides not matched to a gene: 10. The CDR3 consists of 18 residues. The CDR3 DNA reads TGTGCCAGCAGCTTAGCACGAGTGGGACAGGGCACGACAGATACGCAGTATTTT. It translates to CASSLARVGQGTTDTQYF.

This CDR3 is CASSFSPGHSMNTEAFF. The CDR3, as DNA: TGTGCCAGCAGCTTTAGTCCGGGACATAGCATGAACACTGAAGCTTTCTTT. The chain joins TRBV7-3 to TRBJ1-1; D is possibly TRBD1 (6 bases). The CDR3 is 17 amino acids. The germline V gene has CDR1 SGHTA and CDR2 FQGTGA. Trimming cost V 3 bases and J 0 bases, with 17 bases left between them.

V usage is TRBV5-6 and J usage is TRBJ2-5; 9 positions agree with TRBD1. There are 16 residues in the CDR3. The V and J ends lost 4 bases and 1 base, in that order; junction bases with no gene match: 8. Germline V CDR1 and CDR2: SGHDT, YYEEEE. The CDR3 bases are TGTGCCAGCAGCACAGCGGACAGGGGTGGCCAAGAGACCCAGTACTTC. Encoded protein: CASSTADRGGQETQYF.

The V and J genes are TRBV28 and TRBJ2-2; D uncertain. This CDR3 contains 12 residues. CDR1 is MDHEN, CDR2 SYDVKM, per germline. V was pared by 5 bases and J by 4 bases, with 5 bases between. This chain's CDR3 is CASSPLTGELFF. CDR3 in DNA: TGTGCCAGCAGTCCTCTCACCGGGGAGCTGTTTTTT.

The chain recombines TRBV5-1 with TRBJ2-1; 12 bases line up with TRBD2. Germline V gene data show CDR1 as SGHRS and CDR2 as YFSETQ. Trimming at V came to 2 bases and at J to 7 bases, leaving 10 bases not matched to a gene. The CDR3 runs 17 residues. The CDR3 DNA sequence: TGCGCCAGCAGCTTAGCCTTGACTAGCGGGAGTGAGAATGAGCAGTTCTTC. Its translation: CASSLALTSGSENEQFF.

The DNA of the CDR3 is TGTGCCAGCAGCTTAGCGGGGAGGGCGAGCACTGAAGCTTTCTTT. It specifies CASSLAGRASTEAFF. The V gene is TRBV7-9, the J gene TRBJ1-1; D is ambiguous. V lost 0 bases and J lost 4, with 12 bases in between. Germline CDR1 and CDR2: SEHNR and FQNEAQ (reference sequence). The CDR3 sequence is 15 residues long. The complete variable domain, with remaining parts taken from reference TRBV7-9 and TRBJ1-1, reads DTGVSQNPRHKITKRGQNVTFRCDPISEHNRLYWYRQTLGQGPEFLTYFQNEAQLEKSRLLSDRFSAERPKGSFSTLEIQRTEQGDSAMYLCASSLAGRASTEAFFGQGTRLTVV.

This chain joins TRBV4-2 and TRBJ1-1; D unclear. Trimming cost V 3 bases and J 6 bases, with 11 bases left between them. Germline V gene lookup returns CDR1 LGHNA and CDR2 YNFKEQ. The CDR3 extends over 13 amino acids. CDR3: CASSQVSVAEAFF. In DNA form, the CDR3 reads TGTGCCAGCAGCCAGGTATCGGTGGCTGAAGCTTTCTTT.

The CDR3 DNA reads as TGTGCCGGCACCGGGACAGAGTTCTCTGGGGCCAACGTCCTGACTTTC. Its translation is CAGTGTEFSGANVLTF. The rearrangement links TRBV2 to TRBJ2-6; the match to TRBD1 covers 7 bases. This CDR3 contains 16 residues. With V trimmed by 11 bases and J by 0 bases, 10 bases remained unmatched. Germline-derived CDR1 and CDR2 are SNHLY and FYNNEI.

The CDR3 sequence: CASNRGQTNYGYTF. CDR3 DNA sequence: TGTGCCAGCAACAGGGGGCAAACTAACTATGGCTACACCTTC. The chain combines TRBV9 with TRBJ1-2, with 9 bases aligning to TRBD1. The V segment lost 6 bases and the J segment 0 bases; nucleotides outside the gene matches: 3. CDR3 length: 14 residues. CDR1 is SGDLS and CDR2 is YYNGEE in the germline V gene. The full variable domain, its missing parts supplied by reference TRBV9 and TRBJ1-2, is DSGVTQTPKHLITATGQRVTLRCSPRSGDLSVYWYQQSLDQGLQFLIQYYNGEERAKGNILERFSAQQFPDLHSELNLSSLELGDSALYFCASNRGQTNYGYTFGSGTRLTVV.